The T cell receptor (beta chain) under discussion was sequenced for a study of OX40 agonist ivuxolimab in advanced cancers. Across the study: Patients were 65% to 85% male with ages about 20 to 79, mean 60. A history of anti-PD-1, anti-PD-L1 or anti-CTLA-4 therapy was acceptable, and approximately 40% had some. Study-level findings and limits: Compared with CD4+, CD8+ T cells on average had more expanded clones. Clonal expansion was among the lowest in partial responders at 0.1-3.0 mg/kg, especially CD8+.

Worth noting for this clone: Its antigen is unknown. Other nucleotide sequences in the sample specify the same CDR3.

Germline V gene sequence: CDR1 SGDLS, CDR2 YYNGEE. Between the trimmed V and J ends, which lost 0 bases and 3 bases, there was a span of 5 bases. This CDR3 comprises 13 residues. The method was immunoSEQ multiplex PCR; TCRdb's version includes in-frame clones alone and lacks a portion of them. This table has 60,000 to 65,000 clones, around 93% appearing once. The clonotype comes from an adult with an advanced solid tumor such as melanoma, head and neck, liver or kidney cancer. Specimen: CD4+ or CD8+ T cells sorted from blood, collected in a trial of the OX40 agonist ivuxolimab. The V and J genes are TRBV9 and TRBJ2-3; D remains unclear. The CDR3 DNA is TGTGCCAGCAGCGTAGTTGGGACAGATACGCAGTATTTT. Protein: CASSVVGTDTQYF.